The subject of this entry is one T cell receptor (beta chain). Antigen: not known. This CDR3 is 15 amino acids long. The germline gives CDR1 SGHTA, CDR2 FQGNSA. V gave up 6 bases and J gave up 9 bases, with 21 bases separating them. As the method for making TCR beta libraries, quantitative 5'-RACE with molecular barcodes was used. TCRdb reprocessed the 5' RACE reads via MiXCR and lists one record per CDR3 protein. The data show around 770,000 distinct CDR3 sequences, 12% seen once. This sample was taken from a study of CD8 T cells in ankylosing spondylitis. Broader study findings: Among TCR beta sequences, a motif of eight highly homologous variants appeared characteristic of ankylosing spondylitis blood. The disease-linked clones had a CD8+ phenotype and low blood frequencies. There were earlier reports of some motif variants in reactive arthritis synovial fluid and blood. Researchers reportedly found disease-linked clones significantly enriched in matched ankylosing spondylitis synovial fluid.

The clonotype originates from a male donor with ankylosing spondylitis. Sequenced input: blood, either unsorted or a sorted T cell fraction (not recorded which). V is TRBV7-2 and J is TRBJ2-1; maybe TRBD2 (5 bases). For the CDR3, the DNA is TGTGCCAGCAGTTATCACATTTATAGCGAGGGTGAGCAGTTCTTC. Residues: CASSYHIYSEGEQFF. Based on the CDR3 plus reference TRBV7-2 and TRBJ2-1, the full variable domain is GAGVSQSPSNKVTEKGKDVELRCDPISGHTALYWYRQSLGQGLEFLIYFQGNSAPDKSGLPSDRFSAERTGGSVSTLTIQRTQQEDSAVYLCASSYHIYSEGEQFFGPGTRLTVL.